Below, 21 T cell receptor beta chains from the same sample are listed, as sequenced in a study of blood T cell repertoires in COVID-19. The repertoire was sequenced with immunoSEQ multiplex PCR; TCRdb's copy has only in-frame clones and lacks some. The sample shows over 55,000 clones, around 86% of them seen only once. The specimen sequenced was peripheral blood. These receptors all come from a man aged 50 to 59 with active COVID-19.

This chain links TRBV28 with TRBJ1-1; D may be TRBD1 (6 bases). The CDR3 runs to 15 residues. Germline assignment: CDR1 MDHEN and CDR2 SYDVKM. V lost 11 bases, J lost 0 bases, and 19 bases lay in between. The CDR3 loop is CAVRGSSYMNTEAFF. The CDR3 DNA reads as TGTGCCGTAAGGGGGTCCTCATACATGAACACTGAAGCTTTCTTT.

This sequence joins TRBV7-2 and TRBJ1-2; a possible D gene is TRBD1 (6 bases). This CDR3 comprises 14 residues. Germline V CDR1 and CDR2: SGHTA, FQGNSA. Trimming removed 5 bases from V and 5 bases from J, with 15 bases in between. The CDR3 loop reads CASSPTAQGYGYTF. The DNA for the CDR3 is TGTGCCAGCAGCCCGACGGCACAGGGTTATGGCTACACCTTC.

DNA of the CDR3: TGTGCCAGCTCCCGACTTTACATGAACACTGAAGCTTTCTTT. Protein sequence: CASSRLYMNTEAFF. The chain carries TRBV18 and TRBJ1-1; D is ambiguous. The ends were cut back, 6 bases at V and 0 bases at J, with 11 bases in the middle. CDR1 KGHSH and CDR2 LQKENI come from the germline V gene. The CDR3 consists of 14 residues.

For the CDR3, the DNA is TGTGCCAGCAGCCTCGCAACAGGGGGCCTCGGAAACATTCAGTACTTC. Translation gives CASSLATGGLGNIQYF. The chain couples TRBV7-6 to TRBJ2-4; 9 bases match TRBD1. Germline loops: CDR1 SGHVS, CDR2 FNYEAQ. The CDR3 is 16 amino acids. The J segment lost 6 bases and the V segment lost 5 bases, leaving 11 bases of the junction unmatched.

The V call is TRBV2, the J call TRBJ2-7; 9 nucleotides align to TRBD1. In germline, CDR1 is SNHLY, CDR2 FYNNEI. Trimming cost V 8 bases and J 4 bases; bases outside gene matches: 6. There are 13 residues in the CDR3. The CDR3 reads CASGKTGGYEQYF. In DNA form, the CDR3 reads TGTGCCAGCGGAAAGACAGGGGGGTACGAGCAGTACTTC.

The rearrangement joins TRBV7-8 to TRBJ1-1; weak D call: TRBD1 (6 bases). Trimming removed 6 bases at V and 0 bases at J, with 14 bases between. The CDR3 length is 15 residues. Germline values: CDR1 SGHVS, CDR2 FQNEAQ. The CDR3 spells CASRETGTLNTEAFF. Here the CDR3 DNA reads TGTGCCAGCAGAGAGACCGGGACACTGAACACTGAAGCTTTCTTT.

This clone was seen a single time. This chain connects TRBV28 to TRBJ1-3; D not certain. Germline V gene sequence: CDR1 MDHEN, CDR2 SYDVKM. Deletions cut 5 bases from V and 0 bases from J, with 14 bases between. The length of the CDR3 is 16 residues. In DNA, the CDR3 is TGTGCCAGCAGTCCTACGGGGAGAGTCTCTGGAAACACCATATATTTT. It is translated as CASSPTGRVSGNTIYF.

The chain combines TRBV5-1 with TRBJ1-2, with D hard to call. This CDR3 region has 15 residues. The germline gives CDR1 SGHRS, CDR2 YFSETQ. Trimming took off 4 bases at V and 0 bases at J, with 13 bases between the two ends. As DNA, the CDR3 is TGCGCCAGCAGCCCCATCGTCACGGCTAACTATGGCTACACCTTC. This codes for CASSPIVTANYGYTF.

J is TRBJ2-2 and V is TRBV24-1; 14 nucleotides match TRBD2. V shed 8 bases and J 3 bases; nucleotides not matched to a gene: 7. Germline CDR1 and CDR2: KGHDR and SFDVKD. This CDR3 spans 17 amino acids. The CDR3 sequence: CATNHGTSGSDTGELFF. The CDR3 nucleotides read TGTGCCACCAACCACGGGACTAGCGGGAGCGACACCGGGGAGCTGTTTTTT.

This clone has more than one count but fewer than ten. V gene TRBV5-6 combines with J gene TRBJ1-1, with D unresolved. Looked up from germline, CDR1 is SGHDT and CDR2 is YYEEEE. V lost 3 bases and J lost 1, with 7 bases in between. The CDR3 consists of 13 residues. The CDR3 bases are TGTGCCAGCAGCTACGGTAGGAACACTGAAGCTTTCTTT. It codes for CASSYGRNTEAFF.

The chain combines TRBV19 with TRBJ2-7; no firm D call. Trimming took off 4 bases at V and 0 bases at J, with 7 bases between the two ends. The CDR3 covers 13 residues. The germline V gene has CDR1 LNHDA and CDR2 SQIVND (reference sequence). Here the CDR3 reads CASSTESSYEQYF. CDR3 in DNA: TGTGCCAGTAGTACAGAGAGCTCCTACGAGCAGTACTTC. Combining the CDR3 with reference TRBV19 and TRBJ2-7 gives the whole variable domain DGGITQSPKYLFRKEGQNVTLSCEQNLNHDAMYWYRQDPGQGLRLIYYSQIVNDFQKGDIAEGYSVSREKKESFPLTVTSAQKNPTAFYLCASSTESSYEQYFGPGTRLTVT.

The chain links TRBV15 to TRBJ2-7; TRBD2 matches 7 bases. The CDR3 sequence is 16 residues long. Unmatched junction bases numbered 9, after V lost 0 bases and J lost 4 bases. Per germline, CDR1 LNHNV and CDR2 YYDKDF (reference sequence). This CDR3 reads CATSRDVGEGHYEQYF. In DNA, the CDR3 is TGTGCCACCAGCAGAGACGTGGGGGAGGGGCATTACGAGCAGTACTTC. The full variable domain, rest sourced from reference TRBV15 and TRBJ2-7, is DAMVIQNPRYQVTQFGKPVTLSCSQTLNHNVMYWYQQKSSQAPKLLFHYYDKDFNNEADTPDNFQSRRPNTSFCFLDIRSPGLGDTAMYLCATSRDVGEGHYEQYFGPGTRLTVT.

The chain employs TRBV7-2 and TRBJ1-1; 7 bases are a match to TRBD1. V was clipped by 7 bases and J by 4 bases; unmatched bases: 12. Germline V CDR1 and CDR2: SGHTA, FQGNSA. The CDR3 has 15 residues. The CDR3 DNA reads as TGTGCCAGCACTAATGGAGTATCAGGGGGCACTGAAGCTTTCTTT. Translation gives CASTNGVSGGTEAFF.

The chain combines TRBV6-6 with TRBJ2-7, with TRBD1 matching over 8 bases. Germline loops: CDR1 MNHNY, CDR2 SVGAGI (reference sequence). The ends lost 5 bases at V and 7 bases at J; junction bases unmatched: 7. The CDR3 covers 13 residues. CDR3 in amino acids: CASSRGTGVEQYF. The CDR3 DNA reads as TGTGCCAGCAGTCGGGGGACAGGTGTTGAGCAGTACTTC.

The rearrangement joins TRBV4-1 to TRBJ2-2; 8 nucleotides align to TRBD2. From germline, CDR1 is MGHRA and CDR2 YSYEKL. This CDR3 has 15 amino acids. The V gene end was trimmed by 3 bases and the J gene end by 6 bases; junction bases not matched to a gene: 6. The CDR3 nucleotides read TGCGCCAGCAGCCAGTCCGGGACTAGACCCGGGGAGCTGTTTTTT. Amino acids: CASSQSGTRPGELFF.

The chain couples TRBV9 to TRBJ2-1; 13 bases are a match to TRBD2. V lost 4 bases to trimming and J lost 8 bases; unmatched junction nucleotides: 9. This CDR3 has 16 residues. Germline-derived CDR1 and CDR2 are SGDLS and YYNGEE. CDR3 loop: CASSTHGTSGTDEQFF. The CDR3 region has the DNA TGTGCCAGCAGCACTCACGGGACTAGCGGGACCGATGAGCAGTTCTTC.

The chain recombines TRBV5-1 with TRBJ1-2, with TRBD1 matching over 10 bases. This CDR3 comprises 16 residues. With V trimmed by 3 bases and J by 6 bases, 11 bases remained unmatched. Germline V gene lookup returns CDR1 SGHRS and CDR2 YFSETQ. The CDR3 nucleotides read TGCGCCAGCAGCTCGGGACAGGGGTTTTCAACTAATGGCTACACCTTC. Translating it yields CASSSGQGFSTNGYTF.

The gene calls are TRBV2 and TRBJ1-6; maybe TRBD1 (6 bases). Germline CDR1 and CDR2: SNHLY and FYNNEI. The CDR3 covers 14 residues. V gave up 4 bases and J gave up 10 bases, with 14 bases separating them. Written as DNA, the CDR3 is TGTGCCAGCAGTGCTCGGGACCAGGGGTCACCCCTCCACTTT. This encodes CASSARDQGSPLHF.

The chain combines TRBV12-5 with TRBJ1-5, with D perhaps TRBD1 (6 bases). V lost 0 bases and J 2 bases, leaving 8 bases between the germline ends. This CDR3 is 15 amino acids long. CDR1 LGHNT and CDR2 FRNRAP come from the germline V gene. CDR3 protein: CASGLVEGGNQPQHF. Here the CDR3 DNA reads TGTGCTAGTGGTTTGGTAGAGGGGGGCAATCAGCCCCAGCATTTT.

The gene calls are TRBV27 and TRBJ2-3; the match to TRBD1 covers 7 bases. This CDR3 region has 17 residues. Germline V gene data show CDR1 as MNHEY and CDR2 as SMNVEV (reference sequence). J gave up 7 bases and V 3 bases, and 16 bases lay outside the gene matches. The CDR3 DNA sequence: TGTGCCAGCAGTTTTAACCTCCGGGACAGCGGTTTGAATACGCAGTATTTT. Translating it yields CASSFNLRDSGLNTQYF.

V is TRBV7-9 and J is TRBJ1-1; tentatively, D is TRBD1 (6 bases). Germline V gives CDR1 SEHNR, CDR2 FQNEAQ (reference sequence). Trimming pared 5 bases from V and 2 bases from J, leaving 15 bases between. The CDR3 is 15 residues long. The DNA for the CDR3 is TGTGCCAGCAGCCCAAGGGGGATCGTAAACACTGAAGCTTTCTTT. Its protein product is CASSPRGIVNTEAFF.